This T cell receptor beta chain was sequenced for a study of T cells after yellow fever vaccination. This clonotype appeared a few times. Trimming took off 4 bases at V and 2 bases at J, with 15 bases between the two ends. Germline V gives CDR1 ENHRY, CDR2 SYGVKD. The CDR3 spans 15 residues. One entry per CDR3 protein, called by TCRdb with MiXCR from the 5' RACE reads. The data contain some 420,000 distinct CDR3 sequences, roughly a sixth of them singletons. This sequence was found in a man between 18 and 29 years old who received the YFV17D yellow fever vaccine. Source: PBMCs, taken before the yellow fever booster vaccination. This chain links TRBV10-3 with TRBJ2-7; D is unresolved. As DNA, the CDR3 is TGTGCCATCAGTGCAGCCGTCGGCCTAACCTACGAGCAGTACGTC. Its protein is CAISAAVGLTYEQYV.